The clone carrying this T cell receptor (beta chain) was detected once. What it recognizes is unknown. V was trimmed by 1 base and J by 5 bases, leaving 15 bases between them. Germline values: CDR1 SGHNT, CDR2 YYREEE (reference sequence). CDR3 length equals 16 residues. The protocol was immunoSEQ multiplex PCR, while the TCRdb copy is restricted to in-frame clones and leaves out a portion. The sample lists some 210,000 clones, over 80% occurring once. The data were taken from a study of cytomegalovirus exposure and HLA in healthy donors. General study results and limits: There were some public TCRs occurring in many donors, but most TCR sequences were rare.

The rearrangement joins TRBV5-4 to TRBJ2-2; the D gene could be TRBD1 or TRBD2 (5 bases each). The TCR originated in a woman aged 18-29 years in good health and CMV-seronegative. The sequenced sample consisted of PBMCs. CDR3 nucleotides: TGTGCCAGCAGCTTGCAGGGTTTTTCGGGGACCGGGGAGCTGTTTTTT. Translated: CASSLQGFSGTGELFF. Full variable domain (missing parts from reference TRBV5-4 and TRBJ2-2): ETGVTQSPTHLIKTRGQQVTLRCSSQSGHNTVSWYQQALGQGPQFIFQYYREEENGRGNFPPRFSGLQFPNYSSELNVNALELDDSALYLCASSLQGFSGTGELFFGEGSRLTVL.